The following is a TCR beta chain sequence with its context. RNA transcripts yielded amplified TCR beta CDR3 regions. HTBI primers were employed in a first-round RT-PCR of the TCR CDR3. In TCRdb, the multiplex PCR reads were re-called with MiXCR into one record per CDR3 protein. The table includes approximately 710,000 distinct CDR3 sequences, roughly a sixth detected once. The source of the sample is a study of T cells in Graves' hyperthyroidism and ophthalmopathy. CDR1 is KGHSH, CDR2 LQKENI, per germline. V was clipped by 0 bases and J by 14 bases, with 11 bases between them. The CDR3 length is 13 residues.

The receptor's source is a man aged 45-65 years with Graves' hyperthyroidism. The rearrangement links TRBV18 to TRBJ1-6, with D possibly TRBD1 on 5 matching bases. The sequenced sample consisted of blood. The DNA of the CDR3 is TGTGCCAGCTCACCACCGGGGGAGATGTCCCTCCACTTT. Amino acids: CASSPPGEMSLHF. Full variable domain (remainder filled in from reference TRBV18 and TRBJ1-6): NAGVMQNPRHLVRRRGQEARLRCSPMKGHSHVYWYRQLPEEGLKFMVYLQKENIIDESGMPKERFSAEFPKEGPSILRIQQVVRGDSAAYFCASSPPGEMSLHFGNGTRLTVT.